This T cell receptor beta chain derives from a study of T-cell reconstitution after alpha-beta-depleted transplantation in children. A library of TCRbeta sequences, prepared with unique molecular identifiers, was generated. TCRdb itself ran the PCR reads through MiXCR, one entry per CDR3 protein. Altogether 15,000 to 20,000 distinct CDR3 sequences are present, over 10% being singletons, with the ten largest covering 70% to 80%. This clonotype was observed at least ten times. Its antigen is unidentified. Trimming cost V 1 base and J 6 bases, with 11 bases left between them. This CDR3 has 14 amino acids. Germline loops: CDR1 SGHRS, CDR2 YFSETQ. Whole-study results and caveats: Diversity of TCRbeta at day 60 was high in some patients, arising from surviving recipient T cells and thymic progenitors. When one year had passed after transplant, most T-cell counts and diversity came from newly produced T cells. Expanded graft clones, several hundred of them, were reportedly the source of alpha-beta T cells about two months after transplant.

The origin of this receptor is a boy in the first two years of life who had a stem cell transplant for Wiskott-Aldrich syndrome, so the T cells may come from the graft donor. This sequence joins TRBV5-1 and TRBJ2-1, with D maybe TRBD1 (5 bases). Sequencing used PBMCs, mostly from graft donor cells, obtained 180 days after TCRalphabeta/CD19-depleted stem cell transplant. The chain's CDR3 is CASSLNQGLNEQFF. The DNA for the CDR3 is TGCGCCAGCAGCTTGAACCAGGGCCTCAATGAGCAGTTCTTC.